Following are 10 T cell receptor beta chains from one sample sequenced in a study of CD8 T cells in Susac syndrome. An amount of RNA that ranged from 0.5 to 1 ug was reverse transcribed with random hexamers. MiXCR, applied by TCRdb to the immunoSEQ multiplex PCR reads, yields one record per CDR3 protein. The table includes 200,000 to 250,000 distinct CDR3 sequences, about 94% detected once. The sample was CD4+ T cells from PBMCs. The receptors originated from a human donor with Susac syndrome.

The chain employs TRBV6-5 and TRBJ1-2; possible D gene TRBD1, 5 bases. V lost 6 bases and J 0 bases, leaving 8 bases between the germline ends. Germline CDR1 is MNHEY and CDR2 is SVGAGI. CDR3 size: 13 residues. The CDR3 spells CASRRQSNYGYTF. CDR3 nucleotide sequence: TGTGCCAGCAGGCGACAGTCTAACTATGGCTACACCTTC.

The rearrangement uses TRBV9 and TRBJ1-2, with 7 nucleotides matching TRBD1. Germline CDR1 SGDLS, CDR2 YYNGEE. CDR3 length: 16 amino acids. The V and J ends lost 4 bases and 4 bases, in that order; junction bases with no gene match: 13. The CDR3 is CASSPSTYRGGYGYTF. CDR3 sequence (DNA): TGTGCCAGCAGCCCCAGCACCTACAGGGGAGGCTATGGCTACACCTTC.

This clonotype was detected only a few times. The gene calls are TRBV25-1 and TRBJ2-3, with TRBD2 identical over 7 bases. The CDR3 covers 15 residues. Germline CDR1 is MGHDK and CDR2 is SYGVNS. The trim removed 5 bases at V and 3 bases at J, leaving 8 bases unmatched. The CDR3, as DNA: TGTGCCAGCAGTAGTGAGAGGGAGGGGACAGATACGCAGTATTTT. It is translated as CASSSEREGTDTQYF.

The chain employs TRBV12-3 or TRBV12-4 and TRBJ1-4, with D uncertain. The CDR3 has 13 amino acids. The germline V and J ends were trimmed by 3 bases and 11 bases, with 13 bases remaining between them. In DNA, the CDR3 is TGTGCCAGCAGTTTGGGGTACCCCGGGAAACTGTTTTTT. Translating it yields CASSLGYPGKLFF.

The J gene is TRBJ2-5, the V gene TRBV27; 12 bases fit TRBD2. From germline, CDR1 is MNHEY and CDR2 SMNVEV (reference sequence). Trimming removed 3 bases from V and 4 bases from J; junction bases left unmatched: 6. CDR3 length: 16 amino acids. CDR3 protein: CASSLRLAGAGETQYF. CDR3 DNA sequence: TGTGCCAGCAGTTTGAGACTAGCGGGGGCGGGAGAGACCCAGTACTTC.

The V gene is TRBV20-1, the J gene TRBJ2-5, with TRBD2 matching over 7 bases. V lost 4 bases to trimming and J lost 6 bases; unmatched junction nucleotides: 8. This CDR3 is built from 13 residues. CDR1 is DFQATT and CDR2 is SNEGSKA in the germline V gene (reference sequence). CDR3 sequence reads: CSANGAGGKTQYF. CDR3 DNA sequence: TGCAGTGCTAACGGGGCCGGGGGGAAGACCCAGTACTTC.

The genes are TRBV3-1 and TRBJ2-5; D might be TRBD2 (7 bases). Trimming left V 0 bases short and J 1 base short, with 12 bases between. Germline assignment: CDR1 LGHDT and CDR2 YNNKEL (reference sequence). The length of the CDR3 is 16 residues. The DNA of the CDR3 is TGTGCCAGCAGCCAAGAGAGCGGGGACACCCAAGAGACCCAGTACTTC. It encodes CASSQESGDTQETQYF.

This clonotype was recorded only once. The V gene is TRBV6-5, the J gene TRBJ2-5, with a possible D match to TRBD1 (5 bases). Deletions cut 3 bases from V and 4 bases from J, with 9 bases between. Germline V CDR1 and CDR2: MNHEY, SVGAGI. The CDR3 contains 13 residues. The DNA of the CDR3 is TGTGCCAGCAGTTATAGCAGGGTAGAGACCCAGTACTTC. Its translation: CASSYSRVETQYF.

This clonotype was observed a single time. The CDR3 reads CSASKTGTGFSYTF. For the CDR3, the DNA is TGCAGTGCTAGTAAGACCGGGACAGGATTCAGCTACACCTTC. The chain employs TRBV20-1 and TRBJ1-2; 8 nucleotides agree with TRBD1. V was pared by 3 bases and J by 9 bases, with 12 bases of the junction left unmatched. The germline gives CDR1 DFQATT, CDR2 SNEGSKA (reference sequence). CDR3 length: 14 residues.

The chain has TRBV9 and TRBJ2-7, with TRBD2 as a possible D gene (6 bases). The CDR3 extends over 13 amino acids. Germline values: CDR1 SGDLS, CDR2 YYNGEE. V was pared by 0 bases and J by 7 bases, with 11 bases between. CDR3 sequence: CASSVAWGEEQYF. The DNA for the CDR3 is TGTGCCAGCAGCGTAGCATGGGGGGAAGAGCAGTACTTC. Based on the CDR3 plus reference TRBV9 and TRBJ2-7, the full variable domain is DSGVTQTPKHLITATGQRVTLRCSPRSGDLSVYWYQQSLDQGLQFLIQYYNGEERAKGNILERFSAQQFPDLHSELNLSSLELGDSALYFCASSVAWGEEQYFGPGTRLTVT.